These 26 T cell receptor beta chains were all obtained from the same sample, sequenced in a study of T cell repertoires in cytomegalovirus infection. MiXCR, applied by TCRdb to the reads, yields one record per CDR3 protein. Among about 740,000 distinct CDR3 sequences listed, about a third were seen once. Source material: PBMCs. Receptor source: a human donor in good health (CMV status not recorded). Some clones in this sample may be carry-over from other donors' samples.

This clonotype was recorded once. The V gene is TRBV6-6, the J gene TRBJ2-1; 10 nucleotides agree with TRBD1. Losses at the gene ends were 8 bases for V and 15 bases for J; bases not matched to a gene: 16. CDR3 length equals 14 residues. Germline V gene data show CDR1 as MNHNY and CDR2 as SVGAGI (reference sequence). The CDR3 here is CASHEGTGAVGWFF. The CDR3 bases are TGTGCCAGCCATGAGGGGACAGGGGCCGTCGGGTGGTTCTTC.

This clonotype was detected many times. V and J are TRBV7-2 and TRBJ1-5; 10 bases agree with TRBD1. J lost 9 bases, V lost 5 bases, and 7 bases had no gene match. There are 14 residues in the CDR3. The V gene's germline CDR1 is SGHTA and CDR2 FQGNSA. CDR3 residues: CASSDGQGVRPQHF. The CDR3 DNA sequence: TGTGCCAGCAGCGATGGACAGGGGGTTAGGCCCCAGCATTTT. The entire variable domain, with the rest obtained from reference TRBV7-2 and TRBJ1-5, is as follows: GAGVSQSPSNKVTEKGKDVELRCDPISGHTALYWYRQSLGQGLEFLIYFQGNSAPDKSGLPSDRFSAERTGGSVSTLTIQRTQQEDSAVYLCASSDGQGVRPQHFGDGTRLSIL.

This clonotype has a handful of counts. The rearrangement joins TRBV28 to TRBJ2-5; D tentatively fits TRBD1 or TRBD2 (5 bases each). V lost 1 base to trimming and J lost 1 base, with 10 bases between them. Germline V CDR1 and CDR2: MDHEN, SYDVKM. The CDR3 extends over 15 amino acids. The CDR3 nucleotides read TGTGCCAGCAGTTTATCGGGGCCGTTCCAAGAGACCCAGTACTTC. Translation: CASSLSGPFQETQYF.

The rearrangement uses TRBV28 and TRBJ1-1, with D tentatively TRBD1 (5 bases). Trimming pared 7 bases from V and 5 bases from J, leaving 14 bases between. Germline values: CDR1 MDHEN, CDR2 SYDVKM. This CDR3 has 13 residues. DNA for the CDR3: TGTGCCAGCACCCTGGGGCGTGGAACTGAAGCTTTCTTT. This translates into CASTLGRGTEAFF.

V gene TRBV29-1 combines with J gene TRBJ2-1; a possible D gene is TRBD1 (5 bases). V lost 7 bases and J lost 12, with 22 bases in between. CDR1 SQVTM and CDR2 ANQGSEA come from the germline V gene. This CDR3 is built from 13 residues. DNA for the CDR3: TGCAGCGAGCAGGGTCCCGCTATGAAGTGGCAGTTCTTC. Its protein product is CSEQGPAMKWQFF.

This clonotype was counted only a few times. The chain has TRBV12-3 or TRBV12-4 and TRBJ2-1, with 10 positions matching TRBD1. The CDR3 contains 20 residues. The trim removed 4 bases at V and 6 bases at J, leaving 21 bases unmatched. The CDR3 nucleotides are TGTGCCAGCAGTTACCACGTCCCGGGACAGGGGTTCCCGGAGGGCAATGAGCAGTTCTTC. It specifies CASSYHVPGQGFPEGNEQFF.

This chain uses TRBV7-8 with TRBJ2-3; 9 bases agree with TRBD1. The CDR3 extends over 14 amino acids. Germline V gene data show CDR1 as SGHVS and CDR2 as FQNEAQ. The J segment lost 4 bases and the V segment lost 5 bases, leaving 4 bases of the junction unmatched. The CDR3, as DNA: TGTGCCAGCAGCCCCACAGGGGGCGCAGATACGCAGTATTTT. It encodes CASSPTGGADTQYF.

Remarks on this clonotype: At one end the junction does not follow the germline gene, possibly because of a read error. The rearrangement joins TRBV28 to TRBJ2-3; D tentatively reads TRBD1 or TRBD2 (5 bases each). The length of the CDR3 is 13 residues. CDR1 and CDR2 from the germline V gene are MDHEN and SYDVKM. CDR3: CASSPQGEDKQYF. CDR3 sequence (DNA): TGTGCCAGCAGTCCCCAGGGAGAGGATAAGCAGTATTTT.

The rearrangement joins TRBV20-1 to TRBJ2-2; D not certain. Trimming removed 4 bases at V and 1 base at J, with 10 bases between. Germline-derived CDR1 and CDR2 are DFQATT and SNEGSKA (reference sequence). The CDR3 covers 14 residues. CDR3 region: CSATGFMNTGELFF. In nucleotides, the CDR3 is TGCAGTGCTACCGGATTTATGAACACCGGGGAGCTGTTTTTT.

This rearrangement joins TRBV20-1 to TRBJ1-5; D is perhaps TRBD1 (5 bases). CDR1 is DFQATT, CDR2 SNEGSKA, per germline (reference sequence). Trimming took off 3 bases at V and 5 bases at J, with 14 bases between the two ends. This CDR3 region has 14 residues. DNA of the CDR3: TGCAGTGCTAGGTCACAGGACTATGATCAGCCCCAGCATTTT. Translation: CSARSQDYDQPQHF.

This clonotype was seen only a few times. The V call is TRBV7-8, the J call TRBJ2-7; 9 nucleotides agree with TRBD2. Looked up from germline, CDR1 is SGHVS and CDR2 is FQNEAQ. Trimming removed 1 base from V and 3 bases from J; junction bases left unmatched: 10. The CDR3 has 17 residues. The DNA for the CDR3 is TGTGCCAGCAGCTTAGTAGGGGTATCGACTAGCGGCTACGAGCAGTACTTC. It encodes CASSLVGVSTSGYEQYF.

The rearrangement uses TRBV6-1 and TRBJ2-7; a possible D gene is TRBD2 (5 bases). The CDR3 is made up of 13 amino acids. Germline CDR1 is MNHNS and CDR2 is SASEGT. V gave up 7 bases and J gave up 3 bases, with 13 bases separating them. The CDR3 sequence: CASIRWSGYEQYF. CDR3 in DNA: TGTGCCAGCATTCGGTGGAGCGGCTACGAGCAGTACTTC.

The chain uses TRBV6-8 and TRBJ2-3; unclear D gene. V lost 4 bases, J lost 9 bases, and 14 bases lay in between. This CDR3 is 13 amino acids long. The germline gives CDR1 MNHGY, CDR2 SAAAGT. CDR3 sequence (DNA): TGTGCCAGCAGTTTGGGATACCTAGGGACGCAGTATTTT. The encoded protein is CASSLGYLGTQYF.

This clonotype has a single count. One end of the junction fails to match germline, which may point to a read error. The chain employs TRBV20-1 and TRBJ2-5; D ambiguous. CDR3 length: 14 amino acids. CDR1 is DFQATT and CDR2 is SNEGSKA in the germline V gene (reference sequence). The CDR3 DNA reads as TGCAGTGCTAGAATTGGTGGACCTCAAGAGATCCAGTACTTC. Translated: CSARIGGPQEIQYF.

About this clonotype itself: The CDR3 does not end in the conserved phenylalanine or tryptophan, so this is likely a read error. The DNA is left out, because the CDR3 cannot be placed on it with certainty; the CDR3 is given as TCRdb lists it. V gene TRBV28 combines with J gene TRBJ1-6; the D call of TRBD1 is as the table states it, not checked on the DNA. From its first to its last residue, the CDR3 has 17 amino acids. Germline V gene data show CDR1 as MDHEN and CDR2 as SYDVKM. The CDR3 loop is CASTRTGTQGRNSPLPL.

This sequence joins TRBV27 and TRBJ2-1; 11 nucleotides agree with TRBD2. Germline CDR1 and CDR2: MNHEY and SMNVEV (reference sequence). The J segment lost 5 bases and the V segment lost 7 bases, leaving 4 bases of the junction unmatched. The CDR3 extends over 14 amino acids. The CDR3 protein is CASNRLAGNNEQFF. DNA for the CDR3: TGTGCCAGCAACCGACTAGCGGGAAACAATGAGCAGTTCTTC.

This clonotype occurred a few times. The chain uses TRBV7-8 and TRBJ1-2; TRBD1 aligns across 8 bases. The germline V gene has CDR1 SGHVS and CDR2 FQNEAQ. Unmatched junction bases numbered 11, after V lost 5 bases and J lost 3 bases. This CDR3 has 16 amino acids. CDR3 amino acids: CASSPERAGGYYGYTF. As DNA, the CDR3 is TGTGCCAGCAGCCCGGAGCGGGCAGGGGGCTACTATGGCTACACCTTC.

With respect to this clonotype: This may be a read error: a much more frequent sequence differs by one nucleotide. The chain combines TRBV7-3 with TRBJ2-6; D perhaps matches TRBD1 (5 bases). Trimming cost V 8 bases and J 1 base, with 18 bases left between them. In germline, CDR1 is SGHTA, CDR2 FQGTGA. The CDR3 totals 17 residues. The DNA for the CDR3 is TGTGCCAGCGGCTCCTACAGGAGTTGGTCTGGGGCCAACGTCCTGACTTTC. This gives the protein CASGSYRSWSGANVLTF.

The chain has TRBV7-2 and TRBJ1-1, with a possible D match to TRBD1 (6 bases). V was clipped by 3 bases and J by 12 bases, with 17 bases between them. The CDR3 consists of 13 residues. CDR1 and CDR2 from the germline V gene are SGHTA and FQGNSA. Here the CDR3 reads CASSFRQAADSFF. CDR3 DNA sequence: TGTGCCAGCAGCTTCAGACAGGCTGCTGATTCTTTCTTT.

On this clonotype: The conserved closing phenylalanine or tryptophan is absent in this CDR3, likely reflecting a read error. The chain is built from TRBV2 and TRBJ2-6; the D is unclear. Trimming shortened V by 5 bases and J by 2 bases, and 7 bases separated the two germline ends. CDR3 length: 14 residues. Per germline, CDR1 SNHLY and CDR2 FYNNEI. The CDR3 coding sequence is TGTGCCAGCAGTTCAGTGGCTGGGGCCAACGTCCTGACTTTA. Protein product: CASSSVAGANVLTL.

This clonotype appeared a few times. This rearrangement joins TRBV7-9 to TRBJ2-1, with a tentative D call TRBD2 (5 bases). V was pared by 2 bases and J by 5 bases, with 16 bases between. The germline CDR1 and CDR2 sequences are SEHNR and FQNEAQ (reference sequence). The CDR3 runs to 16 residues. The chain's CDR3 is CASSLRTASRNNEQFF. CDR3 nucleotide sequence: TGTGCCAGCAGCTTACGAACGGCTAGCCGAAACAATGAGCAGTTCTTC.

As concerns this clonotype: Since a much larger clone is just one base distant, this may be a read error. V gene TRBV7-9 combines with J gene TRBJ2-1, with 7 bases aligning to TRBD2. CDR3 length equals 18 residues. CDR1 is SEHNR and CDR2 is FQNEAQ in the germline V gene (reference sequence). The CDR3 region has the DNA TGTGCCAGCAGCCCAAGGCGGCAGGGAAGAGGGGACTACAATGATCAGTTCTTC. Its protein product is CASSPRRQGRGDYNDQFF. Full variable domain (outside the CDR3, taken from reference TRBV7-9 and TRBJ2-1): DTGVSQNPRHKITKRGQNVTFRCDPISEHNRLYWYRQTLGQGPEFLTYFQNEAQLEKSRLLSDRFSAERPKGSFSTLEIQRTEQGDSAMYLCASSPRRQGRGDYNDQFFGPGTRLTVL.

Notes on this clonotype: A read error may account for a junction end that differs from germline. The CDR3 sequence: CASSLEGGELLF. In DNA, the CDR3 is TGTGCCAGCAGCTTAGAGGGCGGGGAGCTTTTGTTT. The chain uses TRBV7-9 and TRBJ2-2; a weak D match, TRBD2 (6 bases). Germline CDR1 reads SEHNR; CDR2 reads FQNEAQ (reference sequence). CDR3 size: 12 residues.

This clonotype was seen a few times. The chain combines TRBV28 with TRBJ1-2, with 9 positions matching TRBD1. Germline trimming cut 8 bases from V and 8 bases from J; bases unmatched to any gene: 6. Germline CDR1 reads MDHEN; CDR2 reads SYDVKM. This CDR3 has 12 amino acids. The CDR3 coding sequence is TGTGCCAGCTGGGGGGGACAGGGAGGCTACACCTTC. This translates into CASWGGQGGYTF.

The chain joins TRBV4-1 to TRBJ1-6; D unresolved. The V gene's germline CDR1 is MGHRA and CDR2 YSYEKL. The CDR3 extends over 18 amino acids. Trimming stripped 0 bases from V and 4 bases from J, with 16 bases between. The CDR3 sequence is CASSQDGGVRRYNSPLHF. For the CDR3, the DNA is TGCGCCAGCAGCCAAGACGGTGGCGTTCGGCGGTATAATTCACCCCTCCACTTT.

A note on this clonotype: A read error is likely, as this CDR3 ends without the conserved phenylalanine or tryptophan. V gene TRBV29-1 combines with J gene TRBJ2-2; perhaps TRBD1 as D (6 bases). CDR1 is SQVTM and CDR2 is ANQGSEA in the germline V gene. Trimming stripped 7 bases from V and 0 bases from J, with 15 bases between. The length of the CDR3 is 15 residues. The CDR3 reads CSAKAGAANTGELFL. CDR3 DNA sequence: TGCAGCGCTAAGGCAGGGGCCGCGAACACCGGGGAGCTGTTTTTG.